This T cell receptor (beta chain) was captured in a study of T cell changes during pregnancy in multiple sclerosis. Only in-frame clones appear in the TCRdb table, and some are missing; sequencing was by immunoSEQ multiplex PCR. Here the sample spans about 92,000 clones, 90% to 95% being singletons. Between the trimmed V and J ends, which lost 8 bases and 6 bases, there was a span of 15 bases. CDR3 size: 13 residues. Germline lookup yields CDR1 MNHEY and CDR2 SVGAGI. This material consisted of peripheral blood, taken in the third trimester of pregnancy. This sequence originates from a female donor with multiple sclerosis, enrolled in a pregnancy study. The chain couples TRBV6-5 to TRBJ2-3; weak D call: TRBD2 (5 bases). CDR3 sequence reads: CASRREGPDTQYF. The CDR3 DNA is TGTGCCAGCCGAAGAGAGGGCCCCGATACGCAGTATTTT.